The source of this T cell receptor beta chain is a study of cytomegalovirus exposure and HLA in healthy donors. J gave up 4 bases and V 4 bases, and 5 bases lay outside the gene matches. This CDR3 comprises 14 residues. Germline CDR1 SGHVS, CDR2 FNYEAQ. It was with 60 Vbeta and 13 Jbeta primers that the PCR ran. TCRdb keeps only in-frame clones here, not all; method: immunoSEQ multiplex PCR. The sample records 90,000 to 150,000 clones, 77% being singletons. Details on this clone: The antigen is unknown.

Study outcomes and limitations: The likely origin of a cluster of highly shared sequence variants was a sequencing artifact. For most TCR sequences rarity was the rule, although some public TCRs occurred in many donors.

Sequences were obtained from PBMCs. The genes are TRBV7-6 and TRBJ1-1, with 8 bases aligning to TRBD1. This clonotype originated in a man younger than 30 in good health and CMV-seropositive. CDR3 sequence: CASSSTGVSTEAFF. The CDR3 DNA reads TGTGCCAGCAGCTCGACAGGGGTTAGCACTGAAGCTTTCTTT.